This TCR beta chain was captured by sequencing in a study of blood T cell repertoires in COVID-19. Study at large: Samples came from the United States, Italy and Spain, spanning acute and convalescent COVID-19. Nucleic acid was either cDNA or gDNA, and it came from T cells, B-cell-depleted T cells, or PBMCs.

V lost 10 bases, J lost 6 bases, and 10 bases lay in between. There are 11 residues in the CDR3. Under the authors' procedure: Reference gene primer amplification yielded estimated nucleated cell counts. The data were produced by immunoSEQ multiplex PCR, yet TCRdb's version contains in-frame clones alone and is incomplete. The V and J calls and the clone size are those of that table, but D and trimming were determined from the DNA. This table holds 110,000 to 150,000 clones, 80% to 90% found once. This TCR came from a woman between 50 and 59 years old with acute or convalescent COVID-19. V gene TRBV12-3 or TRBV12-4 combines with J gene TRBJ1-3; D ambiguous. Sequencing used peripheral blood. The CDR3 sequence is CATPRKNTIYF. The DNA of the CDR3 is TGTGCCACCCCGAGGAAAAACACCATATATTTT.